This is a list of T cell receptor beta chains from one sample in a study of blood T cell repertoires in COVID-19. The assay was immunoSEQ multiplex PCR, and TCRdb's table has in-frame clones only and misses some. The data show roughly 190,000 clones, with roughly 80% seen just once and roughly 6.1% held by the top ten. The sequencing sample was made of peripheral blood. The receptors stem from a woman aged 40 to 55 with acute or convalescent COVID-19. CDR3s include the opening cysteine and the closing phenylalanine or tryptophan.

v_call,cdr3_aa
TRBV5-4,CASSTTGGYEQYF
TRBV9,CASSGTRGETEAFF
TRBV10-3,CAISESAWEQYF
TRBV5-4,CASSLEPDSIIGYTF
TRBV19,CASSSDFSGNTIYF
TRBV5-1,CASSLDQGSRDF
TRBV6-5,CASSYFGASGNTIYF
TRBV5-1,CASSFQTSGFSTYEQYF
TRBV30,CAWSVGGDEKLFF
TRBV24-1,CATSARGGNTEAFF
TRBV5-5,CASSLGIYEQYF
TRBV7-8,CASSPPDWSYGYTF
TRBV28,CASSRYFGGARNQPQHF
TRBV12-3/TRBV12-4,CASNLQMNTEAFF
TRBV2,CASSSHTTGTNTIYF
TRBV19,CASSIWDRSNYGYTF
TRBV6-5,CASNRHDSYEQYF
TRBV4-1,CASSPGQGFYEQFF
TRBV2,CASSDPALYGYTF
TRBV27,CASSTSGYGYTF
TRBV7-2,CASSSDRRIGYTF
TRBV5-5,CASATSGGRGYTF